The text below deals with one TCR beta chain. Its antigen is as yet unknown. This record belongs to a study of cytomegalovirus exposure and HLA in healthy donors. Notes on the study in general: Cytomegalovirus-associated status was assigned to approximately 160 TCR beta chains.

The CDR3 consists of 17 residues. Germline values: CDR1 WSHSY, CDR2 SAAADI. V lost 3 bases, J lost 4 bases, and 19 bases lay in between. It was with 60 Vbeta and 13 Jbeta primers that the PCR ran. Only in-frame clones appear in the TCRdb table, and some are missing; sequencing was by immunoSEQ multiplex PCR. The table gives about 200,000 clones; the top ten clones make up 1.1% of it. The TCR sequence derives from a girl aged 2-15 years in good health and CMV-seropositive. This sequence joins TRBV10-2 and TRBJ2-1; possibly TRBD2 for D (6 bases). What was sequenced was PBMCs. Here the CDR3 reads CASSELLGGEAYNEQFF. CDR3 DNA: TGCGCCAGCAGTGAATTGTTGGGGGGAGAAGCATACAATGAGCAGTTCTTC.